The T cell receptor beta chain under discussion was sequenced for a study of T-cell memory formation after mild COVID-19. One entry per CDR3 protein, called by TCRdb with MiXCR from the 5' RACE reads. This table has fewer than 150,000 distinct CDR3 sequences, about 14% appearing once. V was trimmed by 5 bases and J by 6 bases, leaving 17 bases between them. CDR3 length equals 14 residues. Germline-derived CDR1 and CDR2 are SEHNR and FQNEAQ (reference sequence). This TCR came from an adult woman who had mild COVID-19 (a few samples of this study predate the infection). Cell type and time point are not known. Specimen: PBMCs or a T cell subset sorted from them (not recorded which). J is TRBJ2-7 and V is TRBV7-9, with D possibly being TRBD2 (6 bases). The CDR3 DNA sequence: TGTGCCAGCAGCACCGGGATCACGGAGGGCGAGCAGTACTTC. Protein product: CASSTGITEGEQYF.